This TCR beta chain was profiled in a study of blood T cell repertoires in COVID-19. Study-level information: Sites across the United States, Italy and Spain contributed samples from acute and convalescent COVID-19. PBMCs, B-cell-depleted T cells, or T cells were the source of the cDNA or gDNA that made up the material.

Measured with immunoSEQ multiplex PCR; TCRdb has only the in-frame clones, and not every one. The sample holds 290,000 or so clones, almost 85% seen once. The germline gives CDR1 MDHEN, CDR2 SYDVKM. The CDR3 is 16 amino acids. The V gene end was trimmed by 3 bases and the J gene end by 5 bases; junction bases not matched to a gene: 10. This sequence originates from a man aged 50-59 years with active or convalescent COVID-19. Sample: peripheral blood. This chain connects TRBV28 to TRBJ1-5; 7 nucleotides agree with TRBD1. CDR3 loop: CASSFLIDRAHQPQHF. For the CDR3, the DNA is TGTGCCAGCAGTTTCCTCATTGACAGGGCGCATCAGCCCCAGCATTTT.